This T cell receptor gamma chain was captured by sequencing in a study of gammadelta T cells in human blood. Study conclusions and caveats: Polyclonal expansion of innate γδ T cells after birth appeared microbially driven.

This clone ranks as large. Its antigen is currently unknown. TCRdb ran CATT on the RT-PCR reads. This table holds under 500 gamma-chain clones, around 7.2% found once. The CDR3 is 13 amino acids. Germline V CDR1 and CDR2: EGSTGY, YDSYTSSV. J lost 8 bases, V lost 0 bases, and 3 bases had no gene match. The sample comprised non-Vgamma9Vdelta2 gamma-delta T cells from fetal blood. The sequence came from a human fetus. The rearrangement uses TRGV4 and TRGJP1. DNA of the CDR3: TGTGCCACCTGGGATGGGCTAGGTTGGTTCAAGATATTT. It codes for CATWDGLGWFKIF.